The 14 T cell receptor beta chains presented below share a single source sample, sequenced in a study of blood T cell repertoires in COVID-19 (dated by TCRdb to 2018 to 2021). The library was produced with the immunoSEQ multiplex PCR assay. TCRdb holds this immuneACCESS table with in-frame rearrangements only. Some clones are missing; in checked studies, unresolved V genes explain under half, and the rest has no known cause. The sample table records over 200,000 clones; approximately 84% of these occur just once. The ten largest clonotypes hold under 10% of the sample. What was sequenced was peripheral blood. The origin of the receptors is a woman aged 80 or over with COVID-19, enrolled during active disease.

The chain couples TRBV18 to TRBJ1-2; a possible D gene is TRBD1 (6 bases). This CDR3 region has 14 residues. Germline V gives CDR1 KGHSH, CDR2 LQKENI. Deletions cut 2 bases from V and 4 bases from J, with 11 bases between. This CDR3 reads CASSPEGVPYGYTF. Here the CDR3 DNA reads TGTGCCAGCTCACCAGAGGGGGTTCCCTATGGCTACACCTTC.

This chain links TRBV19 with TRBJ1-3; tentative D call: TRBD1 (6 bases). Between the trimmed V and J ends, which lost 6 bases and 2 bases, there was a span of 11 bases. The V gene's germline CDR1 is LNHDA and CDR2 SQIVND (reference sequence). The CDR3 is made up of 14 amino acids. CDR3 protein: CASRPQGTGNTIYF. CDR3 coding DNA: TGTGCCAGTAGGCCGCAGGGGACTGGAAACACCATATATTTT.

In its sample, this clone was seen once. The chain recombines TRBV9 with TRBJ1-2; D is perhaps TRBD1 (5 bases). V lost 3 bases and J 1 base, leaving 13 bases between the germline ends. Per germline, CDR1 SGDLS and CDR2 YYNGEE. The CDR3 loop spans 15 amino acids. CDR3 sequence: CASSGRAPFNYGYTF. The CDR3 DNA reads as TGTGCCAGCAGCGGCAGGGCACCGTTTAACTATGGCTACACCTTC.

The chain carries TRBV27 and TRBJ1-1; unclear D gene. Germline CDR1 reads MNHEY; CDR2 reads SMNVEV (reference sequence). V lost 8 bases and J 4 bases, leaving 14 bases between the germline ends. CDR3 length equals 13 residues. The CDR3 reads CASGGRAGTEAFF. The CDR3 nucleotides read TGTGCCAGCGGAGGACGGGCGGGCACTGAAGCTTTCTTT.

The chain joins TRBV9 to TRBJ1-2, with 9 bases fitting TRBD1. The ends lost 1 base at V and 8 bases at J; junction bases unmatched: 9. This CDR3 region has 15 residues. Germline V gene lookup returns CDR1 SGDLS and CDR2 YYNGEE. CDR3 amino acids: CASSVNRGQGSGYTF. The DNA for the CDR3 is TGTGCCAGCAGCGTAAACCGTGGACAGGGGTCCGGCTACACCTTC. The full variable domain, in which reference TRBV9 and TRBJ1-2 provide the parts outside the CDR3, is DSGVTQTPKHLITATGQRVTLRCSPRSGDLSVYWYQQSLDQGLQFLIQYYNGEERAKGNILERFSAQQFPDLHSELNLSSLELGDSALYFCASSVNRGQGSGYTFGSGTRLTVV.

The rearrangement links TRBV3-1 (or the pseudogene TRBV3-2) to TRBJ2-5; no clear D gene. The V gene lost 1 base and the J gene lost 5 bases, with 5 bases spanning the gap. The CDR3 sequence is 12 residues long. CDR1 and CDR2 (germline): LGHDT, YNNKEL (reference sequence). CDR3 DNA sequence: TGTGCCAGCAGCCAAGTCGTGGAGACCCAGTACTTC. Its translation: CASSQVVETQYF.

The chain carries TRBV27 and TRBJ2-3; D unclear. The germline V gene encodes CDR1 MNHEY and CDR2 SMNVEV (reference sequence). V dropped 3 bases and J dropped 3 bases, with 10 bases sitting between them. This CDR3 contains 14 residues. CDR3 residues: CASSFSIQTDTQYF. For the CDR3, the DNA is TGTGCCAGCAGTTTTTCCATCCAGACAGATACGCAGTATTTT.

The V and J genes are TRBV25-1 and TRBJ1-6; TRBD1 matches 7 bases. V lost 6 bases to trimming and J lost 7 bases; unmatched junction nucleotides: 6. This CDR3 region has 14 residues. Per germline, CDR1 MGHDK and CDR2 SYGVNS. The CDR3 nucleotides read TGTGCCAGCAGAGATTCAGGGGGAAATTCACCCCTCCACTTT. Protein product: CASRDSGGNSPLHF.

As DNA, the CDR3 is TGTGCCAGCAGCCTGGGCGGGAACCAAGAGACCCAGTACTTC. Translation gives CASSLGGNQETQYF. V and J are TRBV5-6 and TRBJ2-5; D perhaps matches TRBD2 (6 bases). This CDR3 is 14 amino acids long. Germline values: CDR1 SGHDT, CDR2 YYEEEE. The germline V and J ends were trimmed by 4 bases and 0 bases, with 10 bases remaining between them.

The sample holds a few counts of this clone. J is TRBJ1-2 and V is TRBV3-1 (or the pseudogene TRBV3-2), with a weak D call TRBD1 (5 bases). The V gene's germline CDR1 is LGHDT and CDR2 YNNKEL (reference sequence). V lost 0 bases, J lost 6 bases, and 14 bases lay in between. The CDR3 sequence is 15 residues long. The CDR3 region is CASSQERGLGNGYTF. CDR3 coding DNA: TGTGCCAGCAGCCAAGAAAGGGGTTTGGGAAATGGCTACACCTTC.

V is TRBV19 and J is TRBJ1-2, with a tentative D call TRBD1 (5 bases). The CDR3 runs 14 residues. Germline-derived CDR1 and CDR2 are LNHDA and SQIVND (reference sequence). V lost 7 bases and J 4 bases, leaving 16 bases between the germline ends. The CDR3 bases are TGTGCCAGTACTGCAGGGCCCTCTAGCTATGGCTACACCTTC. It codes for CASTAGPSSYGYTF.

The chain uses TRBV29-1 and TRBJ1-6; D gene unclear. CDR1 is SQVTM, CDR2 ANQGSEA, per germline. CDR3 length equals 11 residues. The ends were cut back, 7 bases at V and 9 bases at J, with 10 bases in the middle. DNA of the CDR3: TGCAGCGACGAGGGATGTTCACCCCTCCACTTT. Protein product: CSDEGCSPLHF.

This sequence joins TRBV6-5 and TRBJ1-6; D may be TRBD1 (5 bases). The CDR3 runs 14 residues. V was shortened by 7 bases and J by 8 bases, with 15 bases between the two germline ends. CDR1 and CDR2 from the germline V gene are MNHEY and SVGAGI. Here the CDR3 DNA reads TGTGCCAGCAAAGTCTCAGGGCCCGATTCACCCCTCCACTTT. It codes for CASKVSGPDSPLHF.

The chain carries TRBV7-9 and TRBJ1-1; possible D gene TRBD1, 5 bases. The germline V gene encodes CDR1 SEHNR and CDR2 FQNEAQ (reference sequence). V was clipped by 2 bases and J by 4 bases, with 20 bases between them. The CDR3 totals 17 residues. The DNA for the CDR3 is TGTGCCAGCAGCTTATATCCAGGGTTAATCGGGAGCACTGAAGCTTTCTTT. It specifies CASSLYPGLIGSTEAFF.